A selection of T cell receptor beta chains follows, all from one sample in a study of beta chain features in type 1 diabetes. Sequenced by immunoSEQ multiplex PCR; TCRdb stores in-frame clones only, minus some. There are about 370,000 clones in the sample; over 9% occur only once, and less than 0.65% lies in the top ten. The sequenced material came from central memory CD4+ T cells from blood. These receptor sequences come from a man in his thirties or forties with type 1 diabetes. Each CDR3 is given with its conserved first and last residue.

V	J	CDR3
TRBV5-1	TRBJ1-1	CASRAGEVEAFF
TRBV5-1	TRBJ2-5	CASSPGTRETQYF
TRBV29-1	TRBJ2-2	CSVAEHANTGELFF
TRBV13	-	CASSSTRDSYEQYF
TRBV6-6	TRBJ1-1	CASSPIRGSAEAFF
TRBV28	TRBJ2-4	CASSFFEKAKNIQYF
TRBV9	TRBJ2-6	CASSVEFGRNPSGANVLTF
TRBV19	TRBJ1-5	CASSIVGRGEQPQHF
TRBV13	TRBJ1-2	CASSVRTGWESF
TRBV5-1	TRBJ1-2	CASSDSGGNYGYTF
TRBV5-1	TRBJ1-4	CASSLGPQGRSAEKLFF
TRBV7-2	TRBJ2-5	CASSLGQQEETQYF
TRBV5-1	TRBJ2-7	CASSPGTGLEQYF
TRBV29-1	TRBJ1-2	CSVGQALGGYTF
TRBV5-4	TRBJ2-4	CASSQKDIDYENIQYF
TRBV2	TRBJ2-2	CASIGGLAGDTGELFF
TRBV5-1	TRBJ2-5	CASRLTSGSETQYF
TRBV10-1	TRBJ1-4	CASSEGGTNEKLFF
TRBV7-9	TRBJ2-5	CASSLGGDGETQYF
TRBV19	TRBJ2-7	CASSTPGHPYEQYF
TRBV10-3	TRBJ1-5	CAISESNYQPQHF
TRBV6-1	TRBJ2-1	CASTPGLAGLFF
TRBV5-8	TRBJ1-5	CASSIGQTRGQPQHF
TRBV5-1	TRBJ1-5	CASSLAGEAQPQHF
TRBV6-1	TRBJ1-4	CASSEAGDNEKLFF
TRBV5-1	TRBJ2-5	CASSSQSRGQGETQYF
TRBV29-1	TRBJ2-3	CSVEGGRGTDTQYF
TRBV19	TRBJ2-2	CASRIGLAGYANTGELFF
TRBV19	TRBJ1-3	CASSIRMGQASSGNTIYF
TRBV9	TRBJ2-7	CASSVGPGEGSYEQYF
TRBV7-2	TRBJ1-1	CASSPPGLTEAFF
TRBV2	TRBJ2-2	CASSRPGTGGTGELFF
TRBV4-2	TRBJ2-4	CASRTRLQGAEDF
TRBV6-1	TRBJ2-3	CASRRTYLETDTQYF
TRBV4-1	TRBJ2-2	CASSQDAGGMNTGELFF
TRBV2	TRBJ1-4	CASMRDTDEKLFF
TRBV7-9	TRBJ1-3	CASSLTSGNTIYF
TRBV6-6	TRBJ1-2	CASSYPGTGGYTF
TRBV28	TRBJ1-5	CASSPGTGVREDQPQHF
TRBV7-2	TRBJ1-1	CASSFYNSMNTEAFF
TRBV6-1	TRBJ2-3	CASTSDSTPDTQYF
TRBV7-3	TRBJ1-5	CASSLGGSDQPQHF
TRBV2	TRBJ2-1	CASREQADEQFF
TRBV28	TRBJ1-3	CASSPPGASSGNTIYF
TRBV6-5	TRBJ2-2	CASSYGRGATGELFF
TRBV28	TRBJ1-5	CASSFDRGPNQPQHF
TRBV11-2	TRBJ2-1	CASSGQGAFTFEQFF
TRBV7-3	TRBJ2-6	CASSFLTGQAVSGANVLTF
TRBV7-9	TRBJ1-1	CASSLRRGTLNTEAFF
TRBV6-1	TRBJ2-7	CASGGLAGVYEQYF
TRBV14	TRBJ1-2	CASSQDFEINLIPRGYTF
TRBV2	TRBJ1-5	CATDRGGGQPQHF
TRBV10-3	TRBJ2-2	CAIRRDDNTGELFF
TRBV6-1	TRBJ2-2	CASWRKATGELFF
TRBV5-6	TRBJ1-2	CASSLGQGGNYGYTF